The 24 T cell receptor beta chains reported below all come from one sample, sequenced in a study of beta chain features in type 1 diabetes. The sequenced template was cDNA made from the entire isolated RNA. Sequencing used immunoSEQ multiplex PCR; TCRdb keeps in-frame clones, though not all of them. The sample records 130,000 or so clones, about a tenth being singletons. Sequenced: central memory CD4+ T cells from blood. Receptors originate from a man aged 18 to 30 in good health.

This sequence joins TRBV6-5 and TRBJ2-7; D is uncertain. V gave up 4 bases and J gave up 4 bases, with 5 bases separating them. CDR1 and CDR2 (germline): MNHEY, SVGAGI. The CDR3 runs to 11 residues. The CDR3 bases are TGTGCCAGCAGTTCCCTATACGAGCAGTACTTC. Protein product: CASSSLYEQYF.

Ten or more counts support this clone. The chain recombines TRBV7-3 with TRBJ1-6, with TRBD1 matching 7 bases. Germline V gene sequence: CDR1 SGHTA, CDR2 FQGTGA. V gave up 1 base and J gave up 5 bases; unmatched junction bases: 2. The CDR3 contains 15 residues. This chain's CDR3 is CASSLMGQHNSPLHF. The CDR3 coding sequence is TGTGCCAGCAGCTTAATGGGACAGCATAATTCACCCCTCCACTTT.

This clone has only a few counts. This sequence joins TRBV7-2 and TRBJ2-4, with TRBD2 as a possible D gene (7 bases). CDR3 length: 14 amino acids. From germline, CDR1 is SGHTA and CDR2 FQGNSA. V dropped 8 bases and J dropped 6 bases, with 17 bases sitting between them. The DNA for the CDR3 is TGTGCCAGCGGCGTAAGGGGGGGGGTAAACATTCAGTACTTC. The encoded protein is CASGVRGGVNIQYF.

This clone was recorded a few times. This chain uses TRBV7-9 with TRBJ2-1; TRBD1 agrees at 10 bases. CDR1 and CDR2 (germline): SEHNR, FQNEAQ (reference sequence). The J segment lost 8 bases and the V segment lost 0 bases, leaving 7 bases of the junction unmatched. The CDR3 consists of 16 residues. The DNA of the CDR3 is TGTGCCAGCAGCTTAGCGGAGACAGGGGGCTTCTATGAGCAGTTCTTC. Its translation: CASSLAETGGFYEQFF.

The chain is built from TRBV5-1 and TRBJ1-1; TRBD1 matches at 7 bases. In germline, CDR1 is SGHRS, CDR2 YFSETQ. The CDR3 totals 13 residues. The junction had 0 bases not matched to a gene; V was cut back by 4 bases and J by 0 bases. The CDR3 region is CASSGTVNTEAFF. CDR3 nucleotides: TGCGCCAGCAGCGGGACAGTGAACACTGAAGCTTTCTTT.

This clone was seen more than once but under ten times. This chain uses TRBV11-2 with TRBJ2-3; the D is unclear. The V end was cut by 1 base, the J end by 4 bases, with 6 bases between. The CDR3 loop spans 13 amino acids. Germline V gene lookup returns CDR1 SGHAT and CDR2 FQNNGV. CDR3 sequence reads: CASSLAGPDTQYF. The CDR3 bases are TGTGCCAGCAGCTTAGCTGGGCCAGATACGCAGTATTTT.

This chain links TRBV11-3 with TRBJ2-1; D perhaps matches TRBD1 (6 bases). CDR1 is SGHNT and CDR2 is YENEEA in the germline V gene. Trimming removed 6 bases at V and 3 bases at J, with 12 bases between. This CDR3 spans 14 amino acids. The CDR3 sequence is CASRGGGLYNEQFF. CDR3 DNA: TGTGCCAGCAGAGGTGGGGGCCTCTACAATGAGCAGTTCTTC.

The rearrangement uses TRBV11-2 and TRBJ1-6; D unresolved. The length of the CDR3 is 14 residues. V was trimmed by 0 bases and J by 4 bases, leaving 4 bases between them. CDR1 is SGHAT and CDR2 is FQNNGV in the germline V gene. This chain's CDR3 is CASSLDKYNSPLHF. CDR3 nucleotides: TGTGCCAGCAGCTTAGACAAATATAATTCACCCCTCCACTTT.

Only a few counts were recorded for this clone. V is TRBV30 and J is TRBJ2-7; tentative D call: TRBD1 (5 bases). The CDR3 has 15 residues. Trimming took off 0 bases at V and 0 bases at J, with 12 bases between the two ends. CDR1 and CDR2 from the germline V gene are GTSNPN and SVGIG (reference sequence). Here the CDR3 reads CAWSVLSGYSYEQYF. CDR3 in DNA: TGTGCCTGGAGTGTTTTGTCAGGGTACTCCTACGAGCAGTACTTC.

The count of this clone is one. The V and J genes are TRBV4-3 and TRBJ2-3; no firm D call. The V gene's germline CDR1 is LGHNA and CDR2 YSLEER. The CDR3 totals 17 residues. The V end was cut by 1 base, the J end by 7 bases, with 21 bases between. The CDR3 loop is CASSQVYGPDGPYTQYF. The DNA of the CDR3 is TGCGCCAGCAGCCAAGTGTATGGGCCAGACGGCCCATATACGCAGTATTTT.

The rearrangement joins TRBV15 to TRBJ2-1; D may be TRBD2 (5 bases). Trimming shortened V by 1 base and J by 6 bases, and 16 bases separated the two germline ends. The CDR3 runs to 16 residues. Germline CDR1 is LNHNV and CDR2 is YYDKDF (reference sequence). As DNA, the CDR3 is TGTGCCACCAGCAGAGGGGTGGTTAGCGTTCTCAATGAGCAGTTCTTC. The encoded protein is CATSRGVVSVLNEQFF.

The chain links TRBV28 to TRBJ2-7; 9 bases match TRBD1. Germline CDR1 is MDHEN and CDR2 is SYDVKM. The CDR3 covers 15 residues. V shed 4 bases and J 7 bases; nucleotides not matched to a gene: 11. CDR3 in amino acids: CASSSEGTGRREQYF. The CDR3 DNA reads as TGTGCCAGCAGTTCCGAGGGGACAGGGCGCAGGGAGCAGTACTTC. Combining the CDR3 with reference TRBV28 and TRBJ2-7 gives the whole variable domain DVKVTQSSRYLVKRTGEKVFLECVQDMDHENMFWYRQDPGLGLRLIYFSYDVKMKEKGDIPEGYSVSREKKERFSLILESASTNQTSMYLCASSSEGTGRREQYFGPGTRLTVT.

This clone appeared a few times. The chain couples TRBV29-1 to TRBJ1-2, with 11 bases identical to TRBD1. This CDR3 spans 13 amino acids. Trimming at V came to 6 bases and at J to 7 bases, leaving 7 bases not matched to a gene. The germline V gene has CDR1 SQVTM and CDR2 ANQGSEA. In DNA, the CDR3 is TGCAGCGTCCCGGGACAGGGGGTTGGTGGCTACACCTTC. Its translation is CSVPGQGVGGYTF. Drawing the rest from reference TRBV29-1 and TRBJ1-2, the complete variable domain is SAVISQKPSRDICQRGTSLTIQCQVDSQVTMMFWYRQQPGQSLTLIATANQGSEATYESGFVIDKFPISRPNLTFSTLTVSNMSPEDSSIYLCSVPGQGVGGYTFGSGTRLTVV.

The rearrangement links TRBV2 to TRBJ1-6; weak D call: TRBD1 (6 bases). V was pared by 7 bases and J by 4 bases, with 8 bases between. Germline assignment: CDR1 SNHLY and CDR2 FYNNEI. The CDR3 has 13 amino acids. CDR3 sequence: CASNGQYNSPLHF. CDR3 DNA: TGTGCCAGCAATGGACAGTATAATTCACCCCTCCACTTT. The complete variable domain, with remaining parts taken from reference TRBV2 and TRBJ1-6, reads EPEVTQTPSHQVTQMGQEVILRCVPISNHLYFYWYRQILGQKVEFLVSFYNNEISEKSEIFDDQFSVERPDGSNFTLKIRSTKLEDSAMYFCASNGQYNSPLHFGNGTRLTVT.

This clone was observed a handful of times. The chain joins TRBV18 to TRBJ2-5, with 10 bases lining up with TRBD2. The germline gives CDR1 KGHSH, CDR2 LQKENI. V gave up 6 bases and J gave up 3 bases; unmatched junction bases: 4. This CDR3 is built from 14 residues. The CDR3 loop reads CASSSTSGEETQYF. The CDR3 DNA follows: TGTGCCAGCTCGTCTACTAGCGGGGAAGAGACCCAGTACTTC.

In this sample, this clone turned up a few times. CDR3 protein: CASSPEPGQLTYGYTF. The CDR3 DNA reads TGTGCCAGCTCACCCGAACCGGGACAGCTCACCTATGGCTACACCTTC. J is TRBJ1-2 and V is TRBV18; TRBD1 matches at 7 bases. The V segment lost 3 bases and the J segment 4 bases; nucleotides outside the gene matches: 11. Germline-derived CDR1 and CDR2 are KGHSH and LQKENI. The CDR3 is made up of 16 amino acids.

This clone occurred a few times. The J gene is TRBJ1-4, the V gene TRBV5-1, with 7 bases aligning to TRBD1. V was clipped by 4 bases and J by 5 bases; unmatched bases: 8. The V gene's germline CDR1 is SGHRS and CDR2 YFSETQ. The CDR3 extends over 15 amino acids. CDR3 residues: CASSIQQGTNEKLFF. For the CDR3, the DNA is TGCGCCAGCAGCATCCAACAGGGGACAAATGAAAAACTGTTTTTT.

This clone has only a few counts. V and J are TRBV29-1 and TRBJ2-6; the D gene is possibly TRBD1 (6 bases). There are 18 residues in the CDR3. Germline CDR1 reads SQVTM; CDR2 reads ANQGSEA. V shed 5 bases and J shed 0 bases, with 20 bases lying between them. For the CDR3, the DNA is TGCAGCGTTCGGGTAGGGGACACCGCCTACTCTGGGGCCAACGTCCTGACTTTC. It yields the protein CSVRVGDTAYSGANVLTF.

This clone was counted only a few times. The chain employs TRBV20-1 and TRBJ1-2, with unresolved D. Germline V gene sequence: CDR1 DFQATT, CDR2 SNEGSKA (reference sequence). V dropped 6 bases and J dropped 0 bases, with 5 bases sitting between them. CDR3 size: 11 residues. The CDR3 spells CSATANYGYTF. The CDR3 DNA reads as TGCAGTGCCACAGCTAACTATGGCTACACCTTC.

This clone was observed a few times. This rearrangement joins TRBV6-1 to TRBJ2-7, with D unclear. V lost 8 bases and J lost 3, with 5 bases in between. Looked up from germline, CDR1 is MNHNS and CDR2 is SASEGT. This CDR3 has 10 amino acids. The DNA of the CDR3 is TGTGCCAGCGTAGACTACGAGCAGTACTTC. It specifies CASVDYEQYF.

This clone was detected ten times or more. One end of the junction does not line up with germline, which may come from a read error. The rearrangement links TRBV19 to TRBJ1-2; a possible D gene is TRBD1 (5 bases). Germline CDR1 and CDR2: LNHDA and SQIVND (reference sequence). The CDR3 runs 15 residues. The CDR3 reads CASSTGTTVNYGYTF. CDR3 DNA sequence: TGTGCCAGTAGTACCGGGACTACAGTGAACTACGGCTACACCTTC.

The V call is TRBV4-3, the J call TRBJ1-2; no firm D call. The V end was cut by 5 bases, the J end by 0 bases, with 10 bases between. This CDR3 is built from 14 residues. In germline, CDR1 is LGHNA, CDR2 YSLEER. CDR3 residues: CASSFRETNYGYTF. The CDR3 DNA reads TGCGCCAGCAGCTTTCGGGAAACTAACTATGGCTACACCTTC.

The CDR3 loop reads CASRVGLAGDYEQYF. The CDR3 coding sequence is TGTGCCAGCAGGGTTGGACTAGCGGGGGACTACGAGCAGTACTTC. The rearrangement uses TRBV2 and TRBJ2-7, with 13 positions matching TRBD2. Germline lookup yields CDR1 SNHLY and CDR2 FYNNEI. The CDR3 sequence is 15 residues long. V shed 6 bases and J 3 bases; nucleotides not matched to a gene: 5.

There are a few counts of this clone. The J gene is TRBJ2-3, the V gene TRBV10-3, with 16 bases matching TRBD2. Germline V gene lookup returns CDR1 ENHRY and CDR2 SYGVKD. V was pared by 6 bases and J by 3 bases, with 6 bases of the junction left unmatched. The CDR3 loop spans 17 amino acids. The CDR3 sequence is CAIRPGLAGGPTDTQYF. The CDR3 DNA follows: TGTGCCATCAGGCCGGGACTAGCGGGGGGGCCGACAGATACGCAGTATTTT.